This T cell receptor beta chain was captured in a study of T-cell reconstitution after alpha-beta-depleted transplantation in children (dated by TCRdb to between 2015 and 2016). In terms of the full investigation: Using TCR repertoire profiling, the study followed T-cell immune reconstitution in a quantitative way in children after TCRalphabeta/CD19-depleted allogeneic hematopoietic cell transplantation.

Explained via the paper, the treatment or condition label denotes: allogeneic hematopoietic cell transplantation with graft depleted of TCRalphabeta T cells and CD19 B cells. TCRalphabeta/CD19-depleted allogeneic hematopoietic cell grafts were given to the transplant recipients, all of whom were children. The method behind the library was PCR. Sequenced using an Illumina HiSeq 2500. Molecular barcoding was employed in the preparation of TCR libraries, with unique molecular identifiers being used to normalize TCRbeta repertoire quantification. TCRdb's own reprocessing of the public reads used fastp at Q25 and MiXCR and kept productive beta chains. Rows with one shared CDR3 protein collapse into an entry with the most common genes and DNA. Within this sample are roughly 180,000 distinct CDR3 sequences, with around 10% of them counted one time only. The top ten clones comprise less than 15% of the sample.

Cut back by 8 bases and 2 bases, the V and J ends lie 13 bases apart. From the germline V gene, CDR1 is WSHSY and CDR2 is SAAADI. There are 13 amino acids in the CDR3, from cysteine to phenylalanine inclusive. Just the 39-base CDR3 DNA is kept, in frame starting at base 1. Broad study findings and their caveats: Hyperexpanded clone frequencies declined over subsequent months; after one year, T-cell counts and TCRbeta diversity were mostly attributed to newly produced T cells. The high TCRbeta diversity at day 60 in some patients was ascribed to recipient T cells and intrathymic progenitors that had survived conditioning. About two months after transplant, the apparently early recovery of alphabetaT-cell counts reportedly depended on just several hundred clones that had expanded rapidly and came from non-depleted graft cells.

This clonotype was detected many times. The antigen it binds to is not known. No much larger clone is present one base from it, and per-base qualities are unavailable. The sample consisted of PBMCs, taken before TCRalphabeta/CD19-depleted stem cell transplant. This receptor was obtained from a boy aged 2 to 10 with acute myeloid leukemia, due to receive a stem cell transplant. The chain uses TRBV10-2 and TRBJ2-7; the D gene cannot be resolved reliably. In nucleotides, the sequence is TGCGCCAGCCAGACGAATAAAGCCTACGAGCAGTACTTC. This translates into CASQTNKAYEQYF.